This TCR beta chain comes out of a study of T cells in Graves' hyperthyroidism and ophthalmopathy. Overall study results and limits: A model of 13 V-J pairs discriminated ophthalmopathy from stable hyperthyroidism. The model made its ophthalmopathy prediction, and onset followed a median roughly six months later.

This clonotype was seen more than once but under ten times. Its antigen is unidentified. The J segment lost 0 bases and the V segment lost 4 bases, leaving 11 bases of the junction unmatched. Germline CDR1 and CDR2: MNHEY and SVGEGT. The CDR3 totals 18 residues. TCR beta CDR3 regions were amplified from RNA transcripts. Initially, a first-round RT-PCR of the TCR CDR3 employed the HTBI primer set. A single record per CDR3 protein comes from TCRdb applying MiXCR to the multiplex PCR reads. The profile shows approximately 700,000 distinct CDR3 sequences, about 17% of them singletons. The specimen was blood. This TCR came from a young man with Graves' hyperthyroidism. This sequence joins TRBV6-2 or TRBV6-3 and TRBJ2-3; 9 bases match TRBD1. The chain's CDR3 is CASSLYPGQGVSTDTQYF. In DNA, the CDR3 is TGTGCCAGCAGTTTGTACCCGGGACAGGGCGTGAGCACAGATACGCAGTATTTT.